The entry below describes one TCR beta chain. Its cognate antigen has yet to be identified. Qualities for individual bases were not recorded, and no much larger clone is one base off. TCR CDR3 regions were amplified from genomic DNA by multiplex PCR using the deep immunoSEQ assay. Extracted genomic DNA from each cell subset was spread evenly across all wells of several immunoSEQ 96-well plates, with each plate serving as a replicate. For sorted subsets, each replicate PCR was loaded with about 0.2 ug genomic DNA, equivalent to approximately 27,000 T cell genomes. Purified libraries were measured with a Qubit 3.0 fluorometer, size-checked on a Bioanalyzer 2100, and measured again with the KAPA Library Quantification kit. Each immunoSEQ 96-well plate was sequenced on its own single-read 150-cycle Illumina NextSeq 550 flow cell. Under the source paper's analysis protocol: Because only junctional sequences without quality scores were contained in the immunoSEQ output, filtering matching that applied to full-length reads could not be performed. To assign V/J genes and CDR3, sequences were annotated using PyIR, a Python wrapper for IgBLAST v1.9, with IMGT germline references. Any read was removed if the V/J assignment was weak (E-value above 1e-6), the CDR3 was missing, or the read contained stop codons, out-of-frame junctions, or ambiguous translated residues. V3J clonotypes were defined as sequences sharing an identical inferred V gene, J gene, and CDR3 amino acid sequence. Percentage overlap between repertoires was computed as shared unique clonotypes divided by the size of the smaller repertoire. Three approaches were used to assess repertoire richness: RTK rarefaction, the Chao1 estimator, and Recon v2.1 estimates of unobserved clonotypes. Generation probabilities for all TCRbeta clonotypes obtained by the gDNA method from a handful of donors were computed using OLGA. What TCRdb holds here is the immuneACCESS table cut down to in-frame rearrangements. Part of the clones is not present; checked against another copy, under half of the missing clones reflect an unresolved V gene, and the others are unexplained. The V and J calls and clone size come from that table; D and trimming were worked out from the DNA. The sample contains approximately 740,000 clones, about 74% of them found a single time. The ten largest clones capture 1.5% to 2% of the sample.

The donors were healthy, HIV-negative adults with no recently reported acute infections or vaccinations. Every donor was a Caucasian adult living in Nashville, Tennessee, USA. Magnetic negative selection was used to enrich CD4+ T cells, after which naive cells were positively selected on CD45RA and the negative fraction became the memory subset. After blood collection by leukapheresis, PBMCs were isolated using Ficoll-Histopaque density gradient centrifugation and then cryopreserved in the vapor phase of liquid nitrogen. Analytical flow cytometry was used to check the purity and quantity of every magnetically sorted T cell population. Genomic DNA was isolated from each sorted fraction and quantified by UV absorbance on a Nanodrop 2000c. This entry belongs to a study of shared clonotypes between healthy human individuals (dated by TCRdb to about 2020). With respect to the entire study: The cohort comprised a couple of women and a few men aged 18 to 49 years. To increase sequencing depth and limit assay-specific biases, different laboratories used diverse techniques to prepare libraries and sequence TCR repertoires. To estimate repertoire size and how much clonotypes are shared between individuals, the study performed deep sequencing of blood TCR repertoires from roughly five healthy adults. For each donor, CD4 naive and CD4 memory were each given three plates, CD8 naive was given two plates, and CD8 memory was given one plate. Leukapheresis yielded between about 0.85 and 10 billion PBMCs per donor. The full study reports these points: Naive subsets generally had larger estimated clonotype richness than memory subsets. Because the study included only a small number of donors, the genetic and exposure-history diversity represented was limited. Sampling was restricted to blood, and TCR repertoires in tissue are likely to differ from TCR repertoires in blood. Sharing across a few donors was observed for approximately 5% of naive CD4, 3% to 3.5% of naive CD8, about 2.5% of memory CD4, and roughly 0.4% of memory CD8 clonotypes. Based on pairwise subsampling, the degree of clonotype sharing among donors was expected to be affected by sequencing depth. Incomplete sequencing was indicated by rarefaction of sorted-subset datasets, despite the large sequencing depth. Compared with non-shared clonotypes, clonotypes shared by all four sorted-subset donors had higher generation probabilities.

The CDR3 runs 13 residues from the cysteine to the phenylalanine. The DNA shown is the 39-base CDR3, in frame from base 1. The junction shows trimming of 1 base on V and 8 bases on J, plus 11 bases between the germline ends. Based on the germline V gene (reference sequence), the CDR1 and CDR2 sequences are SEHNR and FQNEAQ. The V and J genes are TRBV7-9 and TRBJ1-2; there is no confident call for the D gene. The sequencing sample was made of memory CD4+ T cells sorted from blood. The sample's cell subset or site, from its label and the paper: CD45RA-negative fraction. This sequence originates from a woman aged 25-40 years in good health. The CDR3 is CASSLERVYGYTF. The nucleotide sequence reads TGTGCCAGCAGCTTAGAACGGGTGTACGGCTACACCTTC.